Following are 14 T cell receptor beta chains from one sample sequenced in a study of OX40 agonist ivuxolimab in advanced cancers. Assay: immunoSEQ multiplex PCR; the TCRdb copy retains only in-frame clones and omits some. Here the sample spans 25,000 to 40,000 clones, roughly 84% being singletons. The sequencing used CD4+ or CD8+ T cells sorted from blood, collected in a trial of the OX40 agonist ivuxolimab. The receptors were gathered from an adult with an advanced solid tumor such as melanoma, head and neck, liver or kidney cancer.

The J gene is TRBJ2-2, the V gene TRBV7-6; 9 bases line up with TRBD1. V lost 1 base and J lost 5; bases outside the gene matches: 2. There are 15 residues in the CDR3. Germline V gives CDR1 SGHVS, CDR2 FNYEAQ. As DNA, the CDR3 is TGTGCCAGCAGCTTAGGACAGGGGGGTACCGGGGAGCTGTTTTTT. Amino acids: CASSLGQGGTGELFF.

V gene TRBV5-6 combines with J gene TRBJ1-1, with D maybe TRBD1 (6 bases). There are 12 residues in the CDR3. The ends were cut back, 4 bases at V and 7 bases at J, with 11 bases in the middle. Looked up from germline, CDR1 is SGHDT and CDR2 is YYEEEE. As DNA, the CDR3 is TGTGCCAGCAGCCGGGGGGCAAGTGAAGCTTTCTTT. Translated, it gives CASSRGASEAFF. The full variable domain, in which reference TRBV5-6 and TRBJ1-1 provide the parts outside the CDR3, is DAGVTQSPTHLIKTRGQQVTLRCSPKSGHDTVSWYQQALGQGPQFIFQYYEEEERQRGNFPDRFSGHQFPNYSSELNVNALLLGDSALYLCASSRGASEAFFGQGTRLTVV.

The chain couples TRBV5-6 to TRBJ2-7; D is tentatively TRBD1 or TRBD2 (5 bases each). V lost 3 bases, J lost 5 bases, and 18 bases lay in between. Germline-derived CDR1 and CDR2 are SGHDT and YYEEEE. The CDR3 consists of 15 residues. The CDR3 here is CASSSGTTTLDEQYF. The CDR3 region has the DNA TGTGCCAGCAGCTCCGGGACCACCACTCTCGACGAGCAGTACTTC.

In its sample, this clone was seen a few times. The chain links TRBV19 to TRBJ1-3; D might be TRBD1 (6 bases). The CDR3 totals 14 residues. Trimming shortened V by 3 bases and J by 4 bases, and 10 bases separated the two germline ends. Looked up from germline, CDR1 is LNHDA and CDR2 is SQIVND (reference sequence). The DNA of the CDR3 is TGTGCCAGTAGTATCTGGACAGACGGAAACACCATATATTTT. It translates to CASSIWTDGNTIYF.

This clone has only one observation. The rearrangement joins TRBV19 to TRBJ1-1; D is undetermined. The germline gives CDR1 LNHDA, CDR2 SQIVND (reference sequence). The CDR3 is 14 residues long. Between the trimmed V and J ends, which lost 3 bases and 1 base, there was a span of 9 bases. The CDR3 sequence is CASSIGRQNTEAFF. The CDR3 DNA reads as TGTGCCAGTAGTATCGGGAGGCAGAACACTGAAGCTTTCTTT.

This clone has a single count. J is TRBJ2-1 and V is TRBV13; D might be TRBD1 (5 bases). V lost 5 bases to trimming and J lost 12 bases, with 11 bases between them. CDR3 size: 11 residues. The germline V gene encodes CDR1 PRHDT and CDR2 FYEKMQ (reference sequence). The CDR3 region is CASSLRQWQFF. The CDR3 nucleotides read TGTGCCAGCAGCCTACGACAGTGGCAGTTCTTC.

CDR3 nucleotides: TGTGCCAGTAGTATTGCCACAGGGTATGGCTACACCTTC. Encoded protein: CASSIATGYGYTF. This chain uses TRBV19 with TRBJ1-2, with a possible D match to TRBD1 (6 bases). V was trimmed by 3 bases and J by 5 bases, leaving 10 bases between them. This CDR3 contains 13 residues. The germline CDR1 and CDR2 sequences are LNHDA and SQIVND (reference sequence). The full variable domain, its missing parts supplied by reference TRBV19 and TRBJ1-2, is DGGITQSPKYLFRKEGQNVTLSCEQNLNHDAMYWYRQDPGQGLRLIYYSQIVNDFQKGDIAEGYSVSREKKESFPLTVTSAQKNPTAFYLCASSIATGYGYTFGSGTRLTVV.

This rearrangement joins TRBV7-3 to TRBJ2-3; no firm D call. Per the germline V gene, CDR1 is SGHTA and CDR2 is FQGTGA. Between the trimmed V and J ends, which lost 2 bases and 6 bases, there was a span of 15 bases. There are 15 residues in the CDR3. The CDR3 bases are TGTGCCAGCAGCTTACCGACCGGGCCGACGGATACGCAGTATTTT. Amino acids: CASSLPTGPTDTQYF. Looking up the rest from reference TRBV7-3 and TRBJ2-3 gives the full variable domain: GAGVSQTPSNKVTEKGKYVELRCDPISGHTALYWYRQSLGQGPEFLIYFQGTGAADDSGLPNDRFFAVRPEGSVSTLKIQRTERGDSAVYLCASSLPTGPTDTQYFGPGTRLTVL.

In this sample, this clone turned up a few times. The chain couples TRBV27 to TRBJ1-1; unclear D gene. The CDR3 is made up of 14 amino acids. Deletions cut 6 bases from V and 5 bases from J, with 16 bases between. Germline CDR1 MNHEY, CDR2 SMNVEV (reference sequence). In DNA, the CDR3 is TGTGCCAGCAGATCTAGTGAGAGGAGGACTGAAGCTTTCTTT. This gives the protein CASRSSERRTEAFF.

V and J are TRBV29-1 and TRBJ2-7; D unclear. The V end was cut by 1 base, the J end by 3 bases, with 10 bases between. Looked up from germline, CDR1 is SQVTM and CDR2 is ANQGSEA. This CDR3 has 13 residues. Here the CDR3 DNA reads TGCAGCGTTGAAGGACACCCTGACTACGAGCAGTACTTC. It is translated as CSVEGHPDYEQYF.

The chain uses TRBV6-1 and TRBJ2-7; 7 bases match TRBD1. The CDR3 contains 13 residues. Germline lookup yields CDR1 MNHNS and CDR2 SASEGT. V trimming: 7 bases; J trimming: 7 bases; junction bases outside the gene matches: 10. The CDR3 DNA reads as TGTGCCAGCACCGAACGGTTACAGGGGGAGCAGTACTTC. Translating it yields CASTERLQGEQYF.

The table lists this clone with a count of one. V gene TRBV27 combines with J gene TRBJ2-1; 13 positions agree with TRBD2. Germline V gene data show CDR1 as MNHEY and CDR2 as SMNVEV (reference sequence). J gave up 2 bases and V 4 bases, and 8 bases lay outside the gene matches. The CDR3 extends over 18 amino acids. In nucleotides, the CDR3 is TGTGCCAGCAGTTCCACTAGCGGGAGGGCCGTAACCTACAATGAGCAGTTCTTC. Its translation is CASSSTSGRAVTYNEQFF.

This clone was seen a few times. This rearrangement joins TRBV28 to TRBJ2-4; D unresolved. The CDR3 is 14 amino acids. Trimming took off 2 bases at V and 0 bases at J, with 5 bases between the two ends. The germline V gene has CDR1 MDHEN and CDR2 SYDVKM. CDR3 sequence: CASSLKVAKNIQYF. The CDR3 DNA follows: TGTGCCAGCAGTTTAAAGGTAGCCAAAAACATTCAGTACTTC.

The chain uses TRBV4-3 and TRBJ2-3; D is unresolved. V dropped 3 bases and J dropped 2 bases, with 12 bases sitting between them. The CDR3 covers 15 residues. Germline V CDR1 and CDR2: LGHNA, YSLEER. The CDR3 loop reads CASSQSKSVTDTQYF. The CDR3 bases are TGCGCCAGCAGCCAGTCTAAGTCGGTCACAGATACGCAGTATTTT.